A few counts support the clone carrying this T cell receptor (beta chain). The antigen remains unidentified. Patients aged 18 to 65 had newly diagnosed hyperthyroidism of under 2 months' duration. Uncontrolled infections, other autoimmune diseases, pregnancy or lactation led to exclusion of patients. The data are from a study of T cells in Graves' hyperthyroidism and ophthalmopathy. General study results and limits: Most thyroid clonotypes that were expanded above 0.001 also turned up in blood.

TCR beta CDR3 region amplification was performed from RNA transcripts. Researchers ran a first-round RT-PCR on the TCR CDR3 using the HTBI primer set. From the multiplex PCR reads, TCRdb called clonotypes with MiXCR, one entry per CDR3 protein. The sample contains a few hundred thousand distinct CDR3 sequences, less than 20% of which appear only once. With 5 bases clipped from V and 4 bases from J, the junction kept 7 bases outside the gene matches. The CDR3 is 15 amino acids. Germline V gives CDR1 SGHVS, CDR2 FNYEAQ. The source material was blood. This TCR was sampled from a woman aged 25 to 39 with Graves' hyperthyroidism. The genes are TRBV7-6 and TRBJ2-3, with 9 bases fitting TRBD2. The CDR3: CASSQVAGAPDTQYF. DNA for the CDR3: TGTGCCAGCAGCCAGGTAGCGGGAGCCCCAGATACGCAGTATTTT.